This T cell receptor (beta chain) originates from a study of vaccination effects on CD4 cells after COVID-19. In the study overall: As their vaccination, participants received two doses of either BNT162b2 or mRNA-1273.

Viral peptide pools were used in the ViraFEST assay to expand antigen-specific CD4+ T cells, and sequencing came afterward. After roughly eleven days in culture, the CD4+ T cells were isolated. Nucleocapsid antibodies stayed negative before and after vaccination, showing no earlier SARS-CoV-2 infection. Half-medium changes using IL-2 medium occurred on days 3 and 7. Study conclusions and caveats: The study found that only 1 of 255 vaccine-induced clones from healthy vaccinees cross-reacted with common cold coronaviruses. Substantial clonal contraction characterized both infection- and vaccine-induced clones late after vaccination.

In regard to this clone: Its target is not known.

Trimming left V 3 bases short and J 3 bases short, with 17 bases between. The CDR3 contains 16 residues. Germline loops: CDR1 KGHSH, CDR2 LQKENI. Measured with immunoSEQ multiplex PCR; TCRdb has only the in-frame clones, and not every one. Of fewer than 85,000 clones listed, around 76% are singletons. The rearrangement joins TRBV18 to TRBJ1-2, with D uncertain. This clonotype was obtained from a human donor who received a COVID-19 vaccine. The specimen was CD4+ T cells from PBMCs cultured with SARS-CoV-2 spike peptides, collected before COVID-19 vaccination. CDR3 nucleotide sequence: TGTGCCAGCTCACCTCCCATTGTGGGCACCTACTATGGCTACACCTTC. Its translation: CASSPPIVGTYYGYTF.